The present T cell receptor beta chain was sequenced within a study of T cell responses to AZD1222 COVID-19 vaccine. Study conclusions and caveats: There were mostly white British donors and more females than males, and clonal diversity was possibly underestimated.

Data came from immunoSEQ multiplex PCR; TCRdb stores just in-frame clones and leaves some out. The sample contains 150,000 to 200,000 clones, 80% to 90% of which appear only once. To note about this clone: Antigen specificity is unknown.

Germline CDR1 and CDR2: SNHLY and FYNNEI. This CDR3 comprises 11 residues. Trimming shortened V by 7 bases and J by 2 bases, and 5 bases separated the two germline ends. The chain employs TRBV2 and TRBJ2-5; the D is unclear. The sequence was collected from an adult in good health. This specimen consisted of peripheral blood, obtained on day 0 of MenACWY control vaccination. Written as DNA, the CDR3 is TGTGCCAGCACGCGGCAAGAGACCCAGTACTTC. It codes for CASTRQETQYF.